A single sample is the source of the 3 T cell receptor beta chains below, sequenced in a study of T cell responses to AZD1222 COVID-19 vaccine. Measured with immunoSEQ multiplex PCR; TCRdb has only the in-frame clones, and not every one. Of approximately 80,000 clones listed, roughly nine tenths are singletons. The source was peripheral blood, collected on day 0 of AZD1222 vaccination. The origin of the receptors is an adult in good health.

The sample holds one count of this clone. The gene calls are TRBV14 and TRBJ1-6; 7 positions match TRBD1. The CDR3 covers 13 residues. CDR1 and CDR2 (germline): SGHDN, FVKESK. Trimming at V came to 4 bases and at J to 8 bases, leaving 2 bases not matched to a gene. CDR3 DNA: TGTGCCAGCAGCCTCAGGGGGGATTCACCCCTCCACTTT. It specifies CASSLRGDSPLHF.

The CDR3, as DNA: TGTGCCAGCAGCCACCGGGACAGGGTCCCTGGGGCCAACGTCCTGACTTTC. This gives the protein CASSHRDRVPGANVLTF. This chain links TRBV14 with TRBJ2-6; 9 bases are a match to TRBD1. Germline lookup yields CDR1 SGHDN and CDR2 FVKESK. V was pared by 3 bases and J by 2 bases, with 5 bases of the junction left unmatched. This CDR3 spans 17 amino acids.

This sequence joins TRBV5-1 and TRBJ1-1, with 11 nucleotides matching TRBD1. Germline-derived CDR1 and CDR2 are SGHRS and YFSETQ. The trim removed 5 bases at V and 6 bases at J, leaving 15 bases unmatched. The CDR3 runs to 17 residues. The CDR3 is CASSLRTGGLGYPEAFF. For the CDR3, the DNA is TGCGCCAGCAGTCTAAGGACAGGGGGCTTGGGTTACCCTGAAGCTTTCTTT.